These T cell receptor beta chains were read from a single sample in a study of T cell responses to AZD1222 COVID-19 vaccine. Assay used: immunoSEQ multiplex PCR; TCRdb lists only in-frame clones, some missing. The sample has 120,000 or so clones; more than 70% are singletons. The sequencing used peripheral blood, collected on day 0 of AZD1222 vaccination. These receptors all stem from an adult in good health. CDR3s include the opening cysteine and the closing phenylalanine or tryptophan. Each record gives: J gene, V gene, D gene, CDR3 protein, CDR3 DNA. A D gene is named only where the DNA matches it firmly.

TRBJ1-1	TRBV2	NA	CASSPINTEAFF	TGTGCCAGCAGTCCGATCAACACTGAAGCTTTCTTT
TRBJ1-5	TRBV3-1/TRBV3-2	NA	CASSRHSGEGQPQHF	TGTGCCAGCAGCCGCCACTCGGGGGAGGGTCAGCCCCAGCATTTT
TRBJ2-2	TRBV24-1	NA	CATQQVGTGELFF	TGTGCCACCCAGCAGGTGGGCACCGGGGAGCTGTTTTTT
TRBJ1-2	TRBV7-9	NA	CASSLPPGRGDYGYTF	TGTGCCAGCAGCTTACCCCCCGGGAGGGGGGACTATGGCTACACCTTC
TRBJ2-3	TRBV9	NA	CASSVRQGRGDTQYF	TGTGCCAGCAGCGTCCGCCAGGGGCGCGGAGATACGCAGTATTTT
TRBJ2-7	TRBV18	NA	CASSPVSRTLYEQYF	TGTGCCAGCTCACCAGTTTCTAGGACACTCTACGAGCAGTACTTC
TRBJ2-1	TRBV5-4	TRBD2	CASSPGGLAGIHEQFF	TGTGCCAGCAGCCCTGGGGGGCTAGCGGGGATCCATGAGCAGTTCTTC
TRBJ2-1	TRBV10-1	NA	CASSGGRPGPQPYNEQFF	TGCGCCAGCAGTGGGGGGAGGCCGGGTCCCCAGCCCTACAATGAGCAGTTCTTC
TRBJ1-2	TRBV2	NA	CASSPWTGTRGGYTF	TGTGCCAGCAGTCCGTGGACGGGAACCAGGGGTGGCTACACCTTC
TRBJ1-6	TRBV7-9	TRBD1	CASSWTGGESPLHF	TGTGCCAGCAGCTGGACAGGGGGTGAGTCACCCCTCCACTTT
TRBJ1-3	TRBV6-6	NA	CASSYGSPNGNTIYF	TGTGCCAGCAGTTACGGGTCGCCGAATGGAAACACCATATATTTT
TRBJ2-1	TRBV6-4	TRBD2	CASSVSAGGDYNEQFF	TGTGCCAGCAGTGTCTCCGCCGGGGGGGACTACAATGAGCAGTTCTTC
TRBJ2-1	TRBV7-3	NA	CASKHQGGNEQFF	TGTGCCAGCAAGCACCAGGGGGGCAATGAGCAGTTCTTC
TRBJ2-3	TRBV7-2	NA	CASSLGSTDTQYF	TGTGCCAGCAGCTTGGGGAGCACAGATACGCAGTATTTT